One sample yielded the 19 T cell receptor beta chains listed below, sequenced in a study of radiation and T cells in renal cell carcinoma. Repertoires were generated with immunoSEQ multiplex PCR, while TCRdb's copy carries only in-frame clones and drops some. The sample has 150,000 or so clones; 88% are singletons. As to time point: blood 4 weeks post-SBRT, at nephrectomy. Documented treatment: 15 Gy SBRT to primary tumor, nephrectomy 4 weeks later. The specimen comprised blood, sampled from a patient whose treatment included radiotherapy and nephrectomy. These receptor sequences come from a woman between 45 and 65 years old with renal cell carcinoma.

V is TRBV6-6 and J is TRBJ1-1; D is possibly TRBD1 (5 bases). Germline lookup yields CDR1 MNHNY and CDR2 SVGAGI (reference sequence). This CDR3 is 13 amino acids long. Trimming cost V 7 bases and J 4 bases, with 13 bases left between them. The CDR3 DNA reads as TGTGCCAGCATAAGACAGTTGGGCACTGAAGCTTTCTTT. This sequence encodes CASIRQLGTEAFF.

The CDR3 coding sequence is TGTGCCAGCAGCTTAGTGGGGGTCTCTGGAAACACCATATATTTT. This sequence encodes CASSLVGVSGNTIYF. The chain combines TRBV7-9 with TRBJ1-3, with a possible D match to TRBD1 (5 bases). The CDR3 covers 15 residues. Germline CDR1 and CDR2: SEHNR and FQNEAQ (reference sequence). Trimming removed 1 base from V and 0 bases from J, with 7 bases in between.

In this sample, this clone turned up a few times. The V call is TRBV28, the J call TRBJ1-5; 9 bases agree with TRBD1. Germline loops: CDR1 MDHEN, CDR2 SYDVKM. The trim removed 6 bases at V and 7 bases at J, leaving 4 bases unmatched. This CDR3 contains 13 residues. CDR3 sequence reads: CASSLDRGQPQHF. In DNA form, the CDR3 reads TGTGCCAGCAGCCTGGACAGGGGACAGCCCCAGCATTTT. Complete variable domain (other parts from reference TRBV28 and TRBJ1-5): DVKVTQSSRYLVKRTGEKVFLECVQDMDHENMFWYRQDPGLGLRLIYFSYDVKMKEKGDIPEGYSVSREKKERFSLILESASTNQTSMYLCASSLDRGQPQHFGDGTRLSIL.

The V gene is TRBV7-9, the J gene TRBJ1-4; 10 positions match TRBD1. The CDR3 covers 15 residues. CDR1 is SEHNR, CDR2 FQNEAQ, per germline (reference sequence). The trim removed 3 bases at V and 6 bases at J, leaving 4 bases unmatched. This CDR3 is CASSFDRGRDEKLFF. CDR3 coding DNA: TGTGCCAGCAGCTTTGACAGGGGGCGGGATGAAAAACTGTTTTTT.

This chain connects TRBV2 to TRBJ1-2, with D hard to call. Between the trimmed V and J ends, which lost 7 bases and 2 bases, there was a span of 14 bases. The CDR3 consists of 14 residues. Germline assignment: CDR1 SNHLY and CDR2 FYNNEI. The chain's CDR3 is CASKVSQNNYGYTF. DNA of the CDR3: TGTGCCAGCAAGGTCAGCCAAAACAACTATGGCTACACCTTC.

A word on this clone: Different DNA sequences within this sample yield the same CDR3. The chain has TRBV7-2 and TRBJ2-7; D is tentatively TRBD1 or TRBD2 (5 bases each). The CDR3 covers 13 residues. Trimming took off 4 bases at V and 7 bases at J, with 14 bases between the two ends. Germline lookup yields CDR1 SGHTA and CDR2 FQGNSA. Written as DNA, the CDR3 is TGTGCCAGCAGCTCCTTCGGGGCATGGGAGCAGTACTTC. This translates into CASSSFGAWEQYF.

This chain uses TRBV7-9 with TRBJ2-7; no firm D call. Germline V gives CDR1 SEHNR, CDR2 FQNEAQ (reference sequence). This CDR3 is built from 11 residues. Trimming cost V 5 bases and J 7 bases, with 9 bases left between them. CDR3 sequence (DNA): TGTGCCAGCAGCCCGATGTTGGAGCAGTACTTC. Amino acid sequence: CASSPMLEQYF.

The chain joins TRBV7-9 to TRBJ2-2, with D unclear. Per the germline V gene, CDR1 is SEHNR and CDR2 is FQNEAQ (reference sequence). This CDR3 comprises 12 residues. Trimming cost V 5 bases and J 5 bases, with 6 bases left between them. As DNA, the CDR3 is TGTGCCAGCAGCAAGACGACCGGGGAGCTGTTTTTT. The encoded protein is CASSKTTGELFF. Combining the CDR3 with reference TRBV7-9 and TRBJ2-2 gives the whole variable domain DTGVSQNPRHKITKRGQNVTFRCDPISEHNRLYWYRQTLGQGPEFLTYFQNEAQLEKSRLLSDRFSAERPKGSFSTLEIQRTEQGDSAMYLCASSKTTGELFFGEGSRLTVL.

V usage is TRBV7-2 and J usage is TRBJ2-2; the match to TRBD2 covers 11 bases. The CDR3 has 17 residues. Germline trimming cut 3 bases from V and 4 bases from J; bases unmatched to any gene: 7. Germline CDR1 and CDR2: SGHTA and FQGNSA. CDR3 in amino acids: CASSLQASGGSTGELFF. DNA for the CDR3: TGTGCCAGCAGCTTGCAGGCTAGCGGGGGGTCCACCGGGGAGCTGTTTTTT.

The table lists this clone with a count of one. This chain connects TRBV10-3 to TRBJ2-1; 16 bases fit TRBD2. This CDR3 region has 19 residues. V gave up 3 bases and J gave up 3 bases; unmatched junction bases: 8. Germline-derived CDR1 and CDR2 are ENHRY and SYGVKD. This CDR3 reads CAISDGTSGGAIFYNEQFF. In nucleotides, the CDR3 is TGTGCCATCAGTGACGGGACTAGCGGGGGGGCTATTTTCTACAATGAGCAGTTCTTC.

The chain combines TRBV30 with TRBJ1-1; D is unresolved. V lost 3 bases, J lost 2 bases, and 10 bases lay in between. This CDR3 spans 13 amino acids. Germline lookup yields CDR1 GTSNPN and CDR2 SVGIG (reference sequence). The CDR3 coding sequence is TGTGCCTGGAGAATGAAGGGAAACACTGAAGCTTTCTTT. Its translation is CAWRMKGNTEAFF.

V gene TRBV7-2 combines with J gene TRBJ2-7, with TRBD1 matching over 10 bases. J lost 3 bases, V lost 5 bases, and 10 bases had no gene match. Per the germline V gene, CDR1 is SGHTA and CDR2 is FQGNSA. CDR3 length: 16 amino acids. Here the CDR3 DNA reads TGTGCCAGCAGCCCAAAATTGGGACAGGGGAGCTACGAGCAGTACTTC. This encodes CASSPKLGQGSYEQYF.

This chain connects TRBV19 to TRBJ1-2; D call uncertain. The germline V gene has CDR1 LNHDA and CDR2 SQIVND (reference sequence). CDR3 length equals 13 residues. Trimming took off 4 bases at V and 4 bases at J, with 10 bases between the two ends. The CDR3 loop is CASSSPGTYGYTF. The CDR3 coding sequence is TGTGCCAGTAGTAGTCCAGGAACCTATGGCTACACCTTC.

The chain joins TRBV27 to TRBJ1-6, with 8 bases lining up with TRBD1. The V gene's germline CDR1 is MNHEY and CDR2 SMNVEV (reference sequence). The CDR3 length is 13 residues. V lost 8 bases to trimming and J lost 8 bases; unmatched junction nucleotides: 5. The CDR3 loop reads CASADRVYSPLHF. DNA for the CDR3: TGTGCCAGCGCGGACAGGGTATATTCACCCCTCCACTTT.

This rearrangement joins TRBV6-1 to TRBJ2-1; D may be TRBD2 (6 bases). This CDR3 is built from 20 residues. V was shortened by 2 bases and J by 4 bases, with 27 bases between the two germline ends. Germline assignment: CDR1 MNHNS and CDR2 SASEGT. Here the CDR3 reads CASSEFRTDRSSGQYNEQFF. CDR3 bases: TGTGCCAGCAGTGAATTCCGGACTGATCGGAGTAGCGGACAATACAATGAGCAGTTCTTC.

This clone was observed a handful of times. Other nucleotide sequences in the sample specify the same CDR3. J is TRBJ1-1 and V is TRBV6-1; D unclear. CDR1 is MNHNS, CDR2 SASEGT, per germline. The CDR3 has 13 amino acids. The V and J ends lost 2 bases and 1 base respectively, with 5 bases between them. The CDR3 here is CASSELENTEAFF. In DNA, the CDR3 is TGTGCCAGCAGTGAACTGGAGAACACTGAAGCTTTCTTT.

The gene calls are TRBV19 and TRBJ1-2, with TRBD1 matching 7 bases. Germline V CDR1 and CDR2: LNHDA, SQIVND (reference sequence). The CDR3 consists of 13 residues. V was pared by 4 bases and J by 4 bases, with 3 bases of the junction left unmatched. The CDR3 loop is CASSTTGVYGYTF. CDR3 nucleotides: TGTGCCAGTAGTACCACAGGGGTCTATGGCTACACCTTC.

The rearrangement uses TRBV7-2 and TRBJ1-2, with 7 bases fitting TRBD1. The V gene end was trimmed by 5 bases and the J gene end by 8 bases; junction bases not matched to a gene: 14. The CDR3 spans 15 residues. Per the germline V gene, CDR1 is SGHTA and CDR2 is FQGNSA. The CDR3 region is CASSPTNRGAGGYTF. DNA for the CDR3: TGTGCCAGCAGCCCAACGAACAGGGGCGCGGGGGGCTACACCTTC.

The chain has TRBV19 and TRBJ2-3; 8 bases are a match to TRBD1. The germline gives CDR1 LNHDA, CDR2 SQIVND (reference sequence). CDR3 length equals 14 residues. Losses at the gene ends were 6 bases for V and 6 bases for J; bases not matched to a gene: 8. The CDR3 nucleotides read TGTGCCAGTAGGTATACAGGGGGATCGGATACGCAGTATTTT. Its protein product is CASRYTGGSDTQYF.